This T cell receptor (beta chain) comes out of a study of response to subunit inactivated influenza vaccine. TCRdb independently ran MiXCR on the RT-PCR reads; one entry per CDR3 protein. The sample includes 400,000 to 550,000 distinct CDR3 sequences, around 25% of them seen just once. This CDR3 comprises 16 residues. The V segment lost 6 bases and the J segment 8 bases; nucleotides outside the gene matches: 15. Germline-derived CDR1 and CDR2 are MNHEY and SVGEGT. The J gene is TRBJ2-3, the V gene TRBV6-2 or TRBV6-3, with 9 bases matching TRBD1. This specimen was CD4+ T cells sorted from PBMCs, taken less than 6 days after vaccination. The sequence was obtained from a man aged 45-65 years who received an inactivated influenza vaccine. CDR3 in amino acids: CASRQTGGQEAFTQYF. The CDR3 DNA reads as TGTGCCAGCAGGCAAACAGGGGGCCAGGAGGCTTTTACGCAGTATTTT.